At least ten counts were recorded for the clone carrying this T cell receptor (beta chain). Antigen specificity is unknown. The trim removed 2 bases at V and 3 bases at J, leaving 4 bases unmatched. Germline assignment: CDR1 SEHNR and CDR2 FQNEAQ (reference sequence). The CDR3 spans 15 residues. Using RNA template, CDR3s of TCR alpha and beta were amplified with iRepertoire arm-PCR. TCRdb itself ran the multiplex PCR reads through MiXCR, one entry per CDR3 protein. The table has approximately 100,000 distinct CDR3 sequences, around a quarter seen once. The entry originates in a study of glioma-infiltrating T cells. The study, taken as a whole, reports: CDR3 overlap between tissue and blood was very small. Non-neoplastic patients had below-expected tissue-blood divergence, while all gliomas exceeded expectation.

This sequence originates from a human donor with low-grade glioma or glioblastoma, undergoing nonglioma brain surgery, or in good health (not recorded which). This chain uses TRBV7-9 with TRBJ2-5; 9 bases line up with TRBD2. The sequenced material came from glioma tissue, nonneoplastic brain tissue, or PBMCs (not recorded which). CDR3 residues: CASSLMVAGEETQYF. The CDR3 DNA reads TGTGCCAGCAGCTTAATGGTAGCGGGGGAAGAGACCCAGTACTTC.